These 17 T cell receptor beta chains were sequenced from one sample in a study of blood T cell repertoires in COVID-19. Sequenced by immunoSEQ multiplex PCR; TCRdb stores in-frame clones only, minus some. The data show around 140,000 clones, roughly 90% seen once. The specimen sequenced was peripheral blood. The receptors originated from a man aged 70-80 years with active COVID-19.

This clone has just a few counts. The chain has TRBV20-1 and TRBJ1-2; D gene ambiguous. The CDR3 covers 16 residues. The V end was cut by 3 bases, the J end by 0 bases, with 17 bases between. Germline V gene sequence: CDR1 DFQATT, CDR2 SNEGSKA (reference sequence). Here the CDR3 reads CSASPLGAASNYGYTF. CDR3 nucleotides: TGCAGTGCTAGTCCCCTCGGAGCGGCGTCTAACTATGGCTACACCTTC.

Only a few counts were recorded for this clone. The chain carries TRBV20-1 and TRBJ2-5; 9 bases are a match to TRBD2. J was trimmed by 5 bases and V by 3 bases; bases with no gene match: 10. Germline V gives CDR1 DFQATT, CDR2 SNEGSKA (reference sequence). The length of the CDR3 is 15 residues. The CDR3 here is CSASITSGRPETQYF. CDR3 nucleotides: TGCAGTGCTAGTATTACTAGCGGGCGCCCGGAGACCCAGTACTTC.

V and J are TRBV6-2 or TRBV6-3 and TRBJ1-2; possible D gene TRBD1, 6 bases. With 2 bases removed from V and 7 bases from J, the gap between germline ends came to 17 bases. In germline, CDR1 is MNHEY, CDR2 SVGEGT. CDR3 length equals 15 residues. The CDR3 sequence: CASSYRLTGSSGYTF. For the CDR3, the DNA is TGTGCCAGCAGTTACCGGCTCACAGGGTCCTCTGGCTACACCTTC.

This chain joins TRBV5-1 and TRBJ1-1; perhaps TRBD1 as D (6 bases). Trimming stripped 4 bases from V and 4 bases from J, with 8 bases between. The CDR3 is 12 amino acids. Germline-derived CDR1 and CDR2 are SGHRS and YFSETQ. CDR3 coding DNA: TGCGCCAGCAGCCAGGGGTCCACTGAAGCTTTCTTT. Amino acid sequence: CASSQGSTEAFF.

V usage is TRBV5-1 and J usage is TRBJ2-2, with D possibly TRBD1 on 5 matching bases. The CDR3 contains 15 residues. Trimming left V 5 bases short and J 3 bases short, with 14 bases between. Germline lookup yields CDR1 SGHRS and CDR2 YFSETQ. The CDR3 nucleotides read TGCGCCAGCAGACGTCAGGGTGAATACACCGGGGAGCTGTTTTTT. Translated: CASRRQGEYTGELFF.

To note about this clone: This same CDR3 is encoded by further DNA sequences in the sample. The genes are TRBV5-4 and TRBJ1-2; D gene ambiguous. The V gene lost 0 bases and the J gene lost 4 bases, with 4 bases spanning the gap. This CDR3 is 12 amino acids long. Germline CDR1 SGHNT, CDR2 YYREEE (reference sequence). CDR3 loop: CASSLDSYGYTF. The CDR3, as DNA: TGTGCCAGCAGCTTGGATAGCTATGGCTACACCTTC.

The DNA of the CDR3 is TGTGCCAGCAGTTTTGACAGCTACAATGAGCAGTTCTTC. This translates into CASSFDSYNEQFF. This chain connects TRBV27 to TRBJ2-1; D is possibly TRBD1 (5 bases). From germline, CDR1 is MNHEY and CDR2 SMNVEV (reference sequence). The ends were cut back, 3 bases at V and 3 bases at J, with 6 bases in the middle. CDR3 size: 13 residues.

This rearrangement joins TRBV11-2 to TRBJ1-2, with a possible D match to TRBD1 (5 bases). Trimming took 5 bases from V and 8 from J, leaving 21 bases between them. The germline gives CDR1 SGHAT, CDR2 FQNNGV. The CDR3 consists of 15 residues. The CDR3: CASSPGGRLPEGYTF. The CDR3 DNA follows: TGTGCCAGCAGCCCCGGGGGACGCCTCCCCGAGGGCTACACCTTC.

This chain connects TRBV11-2 to TRBJ1-1; 8 bases align to TRBD1. The CDR3 runs to 15 residues. V lost 1 base and J lost 4; bases outside the gene matches: 5. Germline V gives CDR1 SGHAT, CDR2 FQNNGV. CDR3 protein: CASSLATGVGTEAFF. In nucleotides, the CDR3 is TGTGCCAGCAGCTTAGCGACAGGGGTGGGCACTGAAGCTTTCTTT. The full variable domain, its missing parts supplied by reference TRBV11-2 and TRBJ1-1, is EAGVAQSPRYKIIEKRQSVAFWCNPISGHATLYWYQQILGQGPKLLIQFQNNGVVDDSQLPKDRFSAERLKGVDSTLKIQPAKLEDSAVYLCASSLATGVGTEAFFGQGTRLTVV.

This clone was picked up one time. This sequence joins TRBV19 and TRBJ2-5; TRBD1 matches 9 bases. V trimming: 5 bases; J trimming: 9 bases; junction bases outside the gene matches: 19. Per the germline V gene, CDR1 is LNHDA and CDR2 is SQIVND (reference sequence). The CDR3 has 17 amino acids. The CDR3 region has the DNA TGTGCCAGTAGTCCCAGGGACAGGGCCCTCATCGGAAGGGCCCAGTACTTC. Amino acid sequence: CASSPRDRALIGRAQYF.

The rearrangement uses TRBV6-6 and TRBJ2-7; maybe TRBD1 (5 bases). Germline values: CDR1 MNHNY, CDR2 SVGAGI (reference sequence). The CDR3 is 17 residues long. The V gene lost 5 bases and the J gene lost 1 base, with 21 bases spanning the gap. The CDR3 DNA sequence: TGTGCCAGCAGTCGTATTCTTACAGGCGGTTCTTCCTACGAGCAGTACTTC. Protein product: CASSRILTGGSSYEQYF.

The chain couples TRBV5-1 to TRBJ2-7; D may be TRBD2 (6 bases). The CDR3 covers 13 residues. V lost 4 bases and J 4 bases, leaving 12 bases between the germline ends. The germline V gene has CDR1 SGHRS and CDR2 YFSETQ. CDR3 sequence reads: CASSPRGIYEQYF. The CDR3 bases are TGCGCCAGCAGCCCCCGGGGGATTTACGAGCAGTACTTC. Based on the CDR3 plus reference TRBV5-1 and TRBJ2-7, the full variable domain is KAGVTQTPRYLIKTRGQQVTLSCSPISGHRSVSWYQQTPGQGLQFLFEYFSETQRNKGNFPGRFSGRQFSNSRSEMNVSTLELGDSALYLCASSPRGIYEQYFGPGTRLTVT.

The V call is TRBV28, the J call TRBJ2-7; 10 bases map to TRBD2. The length of the CDR3 is 17 residues. Germline lookup yields CDR1 MDHEN and CDR2 SYDVKM. Trimming removed 0 bases from V and 2 bases from J; junction bases left unmatched: 7. CDR3 bases: TGTGCCAGCAGTTTATGGCTAGCGGGGGAGAACCCCTACGAGCAGTACTTC. As protein: CASSLWLAGENPYEQYF.

J is TRBJ2-2 and V is TRBV30, with 7 bases aligning to TRBD1. CDR1 is GTSNPN, CDR2 SVGIG, per germline (reference sequence). The CDR3 covers 18 residues. With 7 bases clipped from V and 0 bases from J, the junction kept 17 bases outside the gene matches. CDR3 protein: CASDALLDRASNTGELFF. DNA of the CDR3: TGTGCCTCCGATGCCCTATTAGACAGGGCTTCGAACACCGGGGAGCTGTTTTTT.

The chain couples TRBV28 to TRBJ1-1; 9 positions agree with TRBD1. CDR3 length: 14 amino acids. The trim removed 5 bases at V and 1 base at J, leaving 2 bases unmatched. Germline V gene data show CDR1 as MDHEN and CDR2 as SYDVKM. The CDR3 coding sequence is TGTGCCAGCAGTCCGGACAGGGGGAACACTGAAGCTTTCTTT. Translated, it gives CASSPDRGNTEAFF.

The chain is built from TRBV4-2 and TRBJ1-2, with D perhaps TRBD1 (6 bases). Germline V gives CDR1 LGHNA, CDR2 YNFKEQ. Trimming removed 2 bases from V and 0 bases from J, with 13 bases in between. This CDR3 is 16 amino acids long. CDR3 sequence reads: CASSQPSDRANYGYTF. CDR3 nucleotides: TGTGCCAGCAGCCAACCTTCGGACAGAGCTAACTATGGCTACACCTTC.

The chain is built from TRBV6-5 and TRBJ1-2; TRBD1 matches 7 bases. This CDR3 has 13 residues. Germline CDR1 and CDR2: MNHEY and SVGAGI. Trimming cost V 7 bases and J 3 bases; bases outside gene matches: 5. CDR3 nucleotide sequence: TGTGCCAGCACCCGACAGGGATACTATGGCTACACCTTC. Translating gives CASTRQGYYGYTF.